The rows below give T cell receptor beta chains drawn from one sample of a study of shared clonotypes between healthy human individuals. Sequencing was performed with immunoSEQ multiplex PCR; in TCRdb, only in-frame clones are kept and a portion is missing. This sample yields 1.4 million or so clones, of which 97% to 99% are seen a single time; about 0.4% belongs to the top ten. The sequencing input was naive CD4+ T cells sorted from blood. The receptors shown here come from a man younger than 45 in good health. Each CDR3 is given with its conserved first and last residue. The D gene is left open where the match is weak. Some rows have no size entry. The others give once, few or many, or a class for an expanded clone.

clone_size: NA
d_call: NA
cdr3_length: 12
j_call: TRBJ2-2
v_call: TRBV19
cdr3_aa: CASSIVGGELFF
cdr3_nt: TGTGCCAGTAGTATAGTTGGCGGGGAGCTGTTTTTT

clone_size: few
d_call: NA
cdr3_length: 11
j_call: TRBJ1-4
v_call: TRBV2
cdr3_aa: CAVIRSEKLFF
cdr3_nt: TGTGCTGTTATCCGGAGTGAAAAACTGTTTTTT

clone_size: NA
d_call: NA
cdr3_length: 16
j_call: TRBJ1-5
v_call: TRBV18
cdr3_aa: CASSQAPSGSNQPQHF
cdr3_nt: TGTGCCAGCTCACAAGCCCCGTCTGGGAGCAATCAGCCCCAGCATTTT

clone_size: NA
d_call: NA
cdr3_length: 15
j_call: TRBJ1-5
v_call: TRBV30
cdr3_aa: CAWSVAGAGLQPQHF
cdr3_nt: TGTGCCTGGAGTGTTGCCGGAGCGGGGCTTCAGCCCCAGCATTTT

clone_size: NA
d_call: TRBD1
cdr3_length: 15
j_call: TRBJ2-1
v_call: TRBV9
cdr3_aa: CASTVRDRDSIEQFF
cdr3_nt: TGTGCCAGCACCGTTAGGGACAGGGATTCAATTGAGCAGTTCTTC

clone_size: NA
d_call: NA
cdr3_length: 14
j_call: TRBJ1-5
v_call: TRBV5-3
cdr3_aa: CANDTPYGNQPQHF
cdr3_nt: TGTGCCAACGACACTCCCTACGGCAATCAGCCCCAGCATTTT

clone_size: NA
d_call: NA
cdr3_length: 13
j_call: TRBJ1-1
v_call: TRBV7-8
cdr3_aa: CASSTGGAGEAFF
cdr3_nt: TGTGCCAGCAGCACTGGGGGGGCAGGCGAAGCTTTCTTT

clone_size: NA
d_call: TRBD2
cdr3_length: 15
j_call: TRBJ2-7
v_call: TRBV6-5
cdr3_aa: CASRRGRAGGYEQYF
cdr3_nt: TGTGCCAGCCGTCGCGGGAGGGCCGGGGGATACGAGCAGTACTTC

clone_size: NA
d_call: TRBD2
cdr3_length: 17
j_call: TRBJ2-3
v_call: TRBV10-3
cdr3_aa: CAISEGELGRVVDTQYF
cdr3_nt: TGTGCCATCAGTGAAGGGGAGCTGGGGAGGGTGGTAGATACGCAGTATTTT

clone_size: NA
d_call: TRBD2
cdr3_length: 16
j_call: TRBJ2-1
v_call: TRBV7-9
cdr3_aa: CASSLIRLAGPNEQFF
cdr3_nt: TGTGCCAGCAGCTTAATTCGACTAGCGGGCCCCAATGAGCAGTTCTTC

clone_size: NA
d_call: TRBD1
cdr3_length: 13
j_call: TRBJ1-2
v_call: TRBV4-3
cdr3_aa: CASSPQGASGYTF
cdr3_nt: TGCGCCAGCAGTCCACAGGGGGCGAGTGGCTACACCTTC

clone_size: NA
d_call: TRBD2
cdr3_length: 14
j_call: TRBJ2-7
v_call: TRBV28
cdr3_aa: CASRQAGPSYEQYF
cdr3_nt: TGTGCCAGCAGACAAGCGGGACCCTCCTACGAGCAGTACTTC

clone_size: NA
d_call: NA
cdr3_length: 11
j_call: TRBJ2-1
v_call: TRBV6-6
cdr3_aa: CASTGRSEQFF
cdr3_nt: TGTGCCAGCACGGGGCGCAGTGAGCAGTTCTTC

clone_size: NA
d_call: NA
cdr3_length: 16
j_call: TRBJ2-2
v_call: TRBV5-1
cdr3_aa: CASSLIVREDTGELFF
cdr3_nt: TGCGCCAGCAGCTTGATCGTAAGGGAGGACACCGGGGAGCTGTTTTTT

clone_size: NA
d_call: NA
cdr3_length: 14
j_call: TRBJ1-4
v_call: TRBV10-1
cdr3_aa: CASSAGTTNEKLFF
cdr3_nt: TGCGCCAGCAGTGCTGGGACAACTAATGAAAAACTGTTTTTT

clone_size: NA
d_call: NA
cdr3_length: 13
j_call: TRBJ2-7
v_call: TRBV10-1
cdr3_aa: CASSENWAYEQYF
cdr3_nt: TGCGCCAGCAGTGAGAACTGGGCCTACGAGCAGTACTTC

clone_size: NA
d_call: NA
cdr3_length: 12
j_call: TRBJ1-1
v_call: TRBV30
cdr3_aa: CACGRSNTEAFF
cdr3_nt: TGTGCCTGTGGGCGGTCGAACACTGAAGCTTTCTTT

clone_size: NA
d_call: TRBD2
cdr3_length: 15
j_call: TRBJ2-1
v_call: TRBV28
cdr3_aa: CASSSLAGGGDEQFF
cdr3_nt: TGTGCCAGCAGTTCACTAGCGGGAGGTGGCGATGAGCAGTTCTTC

clone_size: once
d_call: TRBD1
cdr3_length: 13
j_call: TRBJ1-1
v_call: TRBV7-9
cdr3_aa: CASTLGQSTEAFF
cdr3_nt: TGTGCCAGCACCCTGGGACAGAGCACTGAAGCTTTCTTT

clone_size: NA
d_call: TRBD1
cdr3_length: 14
j_call: TRBJ1-2
v_call: TRBV28
cdr3_aa: CASSLGQANYGYTF
cdr3_nt: TGTGCCAGCAGTTTAGGACAGGCTAACTATGGCTACACCTTC

clone_size: NA
d_call: NA
cdr3_length: 13
j_call: TRBJ2-3
v_call: TRBV6-4
cdr3_aa: CASSDSPRDTQYF
cdr3_nt: TGTGCCAGCAGTGACTCGCCTAGGGATACGCAGTATTTT

clone_size: NA
d_call: NA
cdr3_length: 19
j_call: TRBJ2-1
v_call: TRBV29-1
cdr3_aa: CSVEHSGGGPSSSYNEQFF
cdr3_nt: TGCAGCGTTGAACATAGCGGTGGGGGGCCTAGTAGCTCCTACAATGAGCAGTTCTTC

clone_size: once
d_call: NA
cdr3_length: 14
j_call: TRBJ1-1
v_call: TRBV5-1
cdr3_aa: CASSLDGRNTEAFF
cdr3_nt: TGCGCCAGCAGCTTGGATGGTAGGAACACTGAAGCTTTCTTT

clone_size: NA
d_call: NA
cdr3_length: 11
j_call: TRBJ2-2
v_call: TRBV20-1
cdr3_aa: CSAEGSGELFF
cdr3_nt: TGCAGTGCCGAGGGTTCCGGGGAGCTGTTTTTT

clone_size: NA
d_call: TRBD1
cdr3_length: 18
j_call: TRBJ2-4
v_call: TRBV5-1
cdr3_aa: CASSPGTGALFAKNIQYF
cdr3_nt: TGCGCCAGCAGCCCCGGGACAGGGGCGTTGTTCGCCAAAAACATTCAGTACTTC

clone_size: NA
d_call: NA
cdr3_length: 13
j_call: TRBJ1-5
v_call: TRBV19
cdr3_aa: CASSPRYKQPQHF
cdr3_nt: TGTGCCAGTAGTCCCAGATACAAACAGCCCCAGCATTTT